This T cell receptor (beta chain) originates from a study of blood T cells in healthy people across ages. V dropped 6 bases and J dropped 2 bases, with 12 bases sitting between them. Germline V gives CDR1 SGHTA, CDR2 FQGTGA. This CDR3 comprises 14 residues. The study, taken as a whole, reports: Estimated diversity that came from one million T cells was considered an underestimate. The recorded TCR beta diversity per million T cells decreased in a roughly linear manner with age. Across samples, TCR beta diversity tracked strongly with naive T cell percentage.

A second about 7 to 11 cycle PCR used barcoded and J-beta primers. TCRdb used MiXCR to reprocess the 5' RACE reads, holding one entry per CDR3 protein. The sample lists 650,000 to 700,000 distinct CDR3 sequences; 32% were seen once. There are many counts of this clonotype. Its antigen remains unknown. The donors, healthy Caucasians from Russia, were aged about 6 to 90. The chain has TRBV7-3 and TRBJ2-3; tentative D call: TRBD2 (6 bases). Sequenced material: blood. The receptor's source is a woman aged 80 or older in good health. CDR3 protein: CASRRDSHTDTQYF. The CDR3 coding sequence is TGTGCCAGCAGGCGGGACTCCCACACAGATACGCAGTATTTT.